The 26 T cell receptor beta chains given below trace back to one sample, sequenced in a study of T cell changes during pregnancy in multiple sclerosis. This table comes from immunoSEQ multiplex PCR, and its TCRdb copy is limited to in-frame clones, with some not included. The data contain around 29,000 clones, around 85% of them singletons. The material sequenced was CD8+ T cells from peripheral blood mononuclear cells, taken after pregnancy. The receptor set was obtained from a female donor with multiple sclerosis, enrolled in a pregnancy study.

The rearrangement uses TRBV7-9 and TRBJ1-1; no reliable D call. The ends were cut back, 0 bases at V and 6 bases at J, with 5 bases in the middle. The germline V gene encodes CDR1 SEHNR and CDR2 FQNEAQ (reference sequence). The CDR3 length is 12 residues. The DNA for the CDR3 is TGTGCCAGCAGCTTAGCGCGCGCTGAAGCTTTCTTT. It translates to CASSLARAEAFF.

This chain connects TRBV5-6 to TRBJ1-2; D gene unclear. Germline CDR1 is SGHDT and CDR2 is YYEEEE. The CDR3 contains 12 residues. Between the trimmed V and J ends, which lost 1 base and 8 bases, there was a span of 9 bases. The CDR3 protein is CASSLFSVGYTF. DNA for the CDR3: TGTGCCAGCAGCTTGTTCTCGGTGGGCTACACCTTC.

Within the sample, this clone is medium-sized (0.01 to 0.1%). For the CDR3, the DNA is TGTGCCAGTAGTGTCTCAAGCGGGGGATCCTACAATGAGCAGTTCTTC. Protein product: CASSVSSGGSYNEQFF. The gene calls are TRBV19 and TRBJ2-1; 8 bases align to TRBD2. The CDR3 has 16 amino acids. The germline V gene encodes CDR1 LNHDA and CDR2 SQIVND (reference sequence). V was clipped by 5 bases and J by 1 base; unmatched bases: 7.

The chain links TRBV19 to TRBJ1-4, with 8 nucleotides matching TRBD1. J lost 7 bases, V lost 5 bases, and 12 bases had no gene match. The CDR3 is made up of 16 amino acids. Germline lookup yields CDR1 LNHDA and CDR2 SQIVND (reference sequence). CDR3 amino acids: CASSSTIGTGSEKLFF. CDR3 DNA sequence: TGTGCCAGTAGTTCTACCATCGGGACAGGCAGTGAAAAACTGTTTTTT.

V usage is TRBV5-6 and J usage is TRBJ2-1; 7 bases are shared with TRBD2. J gave up 6 bases and V 3 bases, and 6 bases lay outside the gene matches. The CDR3 totals 14 residues. Germline CDR1 reads SGHDT; CDR2 reads YYEEEE. CDR3 DNA: TGTGCCAGCAGCTGGGGGGGAGGGACCAATGAGCAGTTCTTC. Protein product: CASSWGGGTNEQFF.

The J gene is TRBJ2-3, the V gene TRBV5-4, with 7 bases matching TRBD2. The CDR3 is made up of 14 amino acids. CDR1 and CDR2 (germline): SGHNT, YYREEE (reference sequence). With 2 bases clipped from V and 5 bases from J, the junction kept 5 bases outside the gene matches. CDR3 bases: TGTGCCAGCAGCTTTTGGGGGGGAGTAGATACGCAGTATTTT. Amino acid sequence: CASSFWGGVDTQYF.

In its sample, this clone was seen once. The chain combines TRBV15 with TRBJ2-7; TRBD2 might be the D (5 bases). The CDR3 has 16 residues. Trimming pared 4 bases from V and 0 bases from J, leaving 16 bases between. Germline V gene data show CDR1 as LNHNV and CDR2 as YYDKDF (reference sequence). The CDR3 DNA reads as TGTGCCACCAGCATTGGGGATTTTGGGAGCTCCTACGAGCAGTACTTC. It is translated as CATSIGDFGSSYEQYF. Variable domain in full (rest from reference TRBV15 and TRBJ2-7): DAMVIQNPRYQVTQFGKPVTLSCSQTLNHNVMYWYQQKSSQAPKLLFHYYDKDFNNEADTPDNFQSRRPNTSFCFLDIRSPGLGDTAMYLCATSIGDFGSSYEQYFGPGTRLTVT.

This chain joins TRBV6-1 and TRBJ1-5, with TRBD1 identical over 9 bases. V lost 6 bases to trimming and J lost 4 bases; unmatched junction nucleotides: 7. The germline V gene encodes CDR1 MNHNS and CDR2 SASEGT. The CDR3 covers 15 residues. In DNA, the CDR3 is TGTGCCAGCAGACCGGGACAGGGTAGGAATCAGCCCCAGCATTTT. Its translation is CASRPGQGRNQPQHF.

The J gene is TRBJ2-3, the V gene TRBV7-8; 8 bases line up with TRBD2. CDR1 and CDR2 from the germline V gene are SGHVS and FQNEAQ. Trimming cost V 0 bases and J 10 bases; bases outside gene matches: 12. The CDR3 is made up of 16 amino acids. CDR3 residues: CASSLAHGGAWDAQYF. The CDR3 DNA follows: TGTGCCAGCAGCTTAGCGCACGGGGGGGCCTGGGATGCGCAGTATTTT.

This clone was recorded a few times. The chain uses TRBV4-2 and TRBJ1-4; no reliable D call. The germline CDR1 and CDR2 sequences are LGHNA and YNFKEQ. The CDR3 is 14 amino acids. The V and J ends lost 0 bases and 8 bases respectively, with 10 bases between them. CDR3: CASSQEARGEKLFF. CDR3 DNA sequence: TGTGCCAGCAGCCAAGAAGCGCGAGGCGAAAAACTGTTTTTT.

V is TRBV19 and J is TRBJ1-1; 9 bases fit TRBD1. In germline, CDR1 is LNHDA, CDR2 SQIVND (reference sequence). The length of the CDR3 is 17 residues. The junction had 11 bases not matched to a gene; V was cut back by 6 bases and J by 0 bases. CDR3 bases: TGTGCCAGTAGCAGACGCCCGGGACAGGGAGTGAACACTGAAGCTTTCTTT. Translating it yields CASSRRPGQGVNTEAFF.

This chain joins TRBV6-1 and TRBJ2-7; 10 bases map to TRBD2. Losses at the gene ends were 7 bases for V and 6 bases for J; bases not matched to a gene: 12. There are 15 residues in the CDR3. Germline V gives CDR1 MNHNS, CDR2 SASEGT. This chain's CDR3 is CASINIAGGSGEQYF. The CDR3 DNA reads as TGTGCCAGCATCAATATAGCGGGGGGTTCGGGCGAGCAGTACTTC.

The rearrangement links TRBV7-9 to TRBJ1-2; D may be TRBD1 (5 bases). Trimming cost V 3 bases and J 7 bases, with 12 bases left between them. The length of the CDR3 is 13 residues. CDR1 and CDR2 (germline): SEHNR, FQNEAQ (reference sequence). The DNA for the CDR3 is TGTGCCAGCAGCTTGCCAGGGAAGGGTGGCTACACCTTC. It is translated as CASSLPGKGGYTF.

This clone was detected only once. V gene TRBV27 combines with J gene TRBJ2-2, with 8 bases that match TRBD1. This CDR3 region has 17 residues. With V trimmed by 1 base and J by 7 bases, 11 bases remained unmatched. Germline lookup yields CDR1 MNHEY and CDR2 SMNVEV (reference sequence). The CDR3 loop reads CASSLFLTGENSGELFF. CDR3 nucleotides: TGTGCCAGCAGTTTATTCCTGACAGGGGAGAATAGCGGGGAGCTGTTTTTT.

The chain is built from TRBV2 and TRBJ2-4; unclear D gene. Germline CDR1 SNHLY, CDR2 FYNNEI. The CDR3 contains 15 residues. V gave up 3 bases and J gave up 5 bases, with 14 bases separating them. DNA for the CDR3: TGTGCCAGCAGTGAGTGGGTATATGAGGAAAACATTCAGTACTTC. Amino acid sequence: CASSEWVYEENIQYF.

The genes are TRBV30 and TRBJ1-6, with TRBD1 matching over 8 bases. This CDR3 is 16 amino acids long. J lost 7 bases, V lost 2 bases, and 10 bases had no gene match. CDR1 and CDR2 (germline): GTSNPN, SVGIG (reference sequence). The CDR3 loop is CAWSTQGADLNSPLHF. The CDR3 DNA reads as TGTGCCTGGAGTACGCAGGGGGCCGACCTGAATTCACCCCTCCACTTT.

The V gene is TRBV6-1, the J gene TRBJ1-2; 7 nucleotides match TRBD1. This CDR3 has 14 amino acids. CDR1 is MNHNS, CDR2 SASEGT, per germline. Unmatched junction bases numbered 6, after V lost 1 base and J lost 7 bases. The CDR3 coding sequence is TGTGCCAGCAGTGAAGGAGGGGGCGAGGCTGGCTACACCTTC. Its translation is CASSEGGGEAGYTF.

V is TRBV28 and J is TRBJ2-3; D remains ambiguous. V lost 3 bases to trimming and J lost 5 bases, with 15 bases between them. The germline CDR1 and CDR2 sequences are MDHEN and SYDVKM. CDR3 length equals 15 residues. The CDR3 is CASSLVPSPGDTQYF. The CDR3, as DNA: TGTGCCAGCAGTTTGGTTCCATCCCCAGGAGATACGCAGTATTTT.

This clone was seen only a few times. The genes are TRBV19 and TRBJ1-1, with D perhaps matching TRBD1 (5 bases). The CDR3 sequence is 14 residues long. The V end lost 11 bases, the J end lost 3 bases, and 19 bases lay between the germline ends. The germline V gene has CDR1 LNHDA and CDR2 SQIVND (reference sequence). CDR3 DNA: TGTGCCTCCCTGATGGCAGGGTGGGACACTGAAGCTTTCTTT. Its translation is CASLMAGWDTEAFF.

The chain joins TRBV28 to TRBJ1-2; the D gene is possibly TRBD1 (5 bases). Germline CDR1 is MDHEN and CDR2 is SYDVKM. This CDR3 has 15 amino acids. Trimming pared 3 bases from V and 7 bases from J, leaving 18 bases between. CDR3 residues: CASSFGKRGIVGYTF. CDR3 nucleotide sequence: TGTGCCAGCAGTTTTGGGAAGCGGGGGATAGTTGGCTACACCTTC.

This chain joins TRBV28 and TRBJ2-1; TRBD2 might be the D (5 bases). Germline CDR1 MDHEN, CDR2 SYDVKM. The CDR3 sequence is 18 residues long. V dropped 0 bases and J dropped 2 bases, with 17 bases sitting between them. Here the CDR3 reads CASSLWGEDIRPYNEQFF. DNA of the CDR3: TGTGCCAGCAGTTTATGGGGAGAAGATATAAGGCCCTACAATGAGCAGTTCTTC.

The chain carries TRBV4-2 and TRBJ1-1; TRBD1 is a possible D gene (5 bases). V lost 4 bases, J lost 5 bases, and 11 bases lay in between. The length of the CDR3 is 13 residues. CDR1 is LGHNA, CDR2 YNFKEQ, per germline. This CDR3 is CASSRGDYTEAFF. In DNA form, the CDR3 reads TGTGCCAGCAGCCGGGGGGATTATACTGAAGCTTTCTTT.

This chain joins TRBV7-2 and TRBJ2-7, with TRBD1 as a possible D gene (5 bases). CDR1 SGHTA and CDR2 FQGNSA come from the germline V gene. V dropped 7 bases and J dropped 4 bases, with 11 bases sitting between them. CDR3 length: 12 amino acids. The CDR3 here is CASTSDTYEQYF. The CDR3 DNA reads as TGTGCCAGCACCTCGGACACTTACGAGCAGTACTTC.

DNA for the CDR3: TGTGCCGCAGGGGCACAGGGTTCGGGCTCCTACGAGCAGTACTTC. Its translation: CAAGAQGSGSYEQYF. The chain links TRBV10-3 to TRBJ2-7; a weak D match, TRBD1 (6 bases). The CDR3 length is 15 residues. Trimming took off 11 bases at V and 0 bases at J, with 20 bases between the two ends. CDR1 and CDR2 (germline): ENHRY, SYGVKD.

This sequence joins TRBV6-5 and TRBJ1-2; possible D gene TRBD1, 5 bases. The length of the CDR3 is 14 residues. V lost 6 bases, J lost 8 bases, and 19 bases lay in between. Germline V gene data show CDR1 as MNHEY and CDR2 as SVGAGI. This CDR3 reads CASSARVGIFGYTF. The CDR3 DNA sequence: TGTGCCAGCAGCGCCAGGGTTGGCATATTCGGCTACACCTTC.

V and J are TRBV5-8 and TRBJ2-5; D gene unclear. CDR1 SGHTS and CDR2 YDEGEE come from the germline V gene. V was trimmed by 2 bases and J by 0 bases, leaving 8 bases between them. The CDR3 totals 14 residues. The CDR3 sequence is CASSLVSDQETQYF. The CDR3 nucleotides read TGTGCCAGCAGCTTAGTGTCAGACCAAGAGACCCAGTACTTC.